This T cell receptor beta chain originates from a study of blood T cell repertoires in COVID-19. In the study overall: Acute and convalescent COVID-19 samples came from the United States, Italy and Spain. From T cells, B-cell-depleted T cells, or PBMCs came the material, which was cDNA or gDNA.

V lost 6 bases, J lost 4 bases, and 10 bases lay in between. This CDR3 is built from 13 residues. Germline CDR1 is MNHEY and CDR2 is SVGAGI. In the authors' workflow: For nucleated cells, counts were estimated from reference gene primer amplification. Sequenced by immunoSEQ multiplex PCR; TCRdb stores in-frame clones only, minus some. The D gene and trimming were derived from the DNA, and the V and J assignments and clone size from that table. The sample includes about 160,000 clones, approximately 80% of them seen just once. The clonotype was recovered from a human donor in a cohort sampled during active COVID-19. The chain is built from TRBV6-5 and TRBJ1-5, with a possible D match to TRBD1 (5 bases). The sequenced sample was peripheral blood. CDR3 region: CASSPAGNQPQHF. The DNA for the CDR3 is TGTGCCAGCAGCCCCGCAGGGAATCAGCCCCAGCATTTT.